There are many counts of the clone carrying this TCR beta chain. These data originate in a study of identical twins. In TCRdb, the 5' RACE reads were re-called with MiXCR into one record per CDR3 protein. There are about 260,000 distinct CDR3 sequences in the sample; about 7.3% occur only once, and more than 3% lies in the top ten. The ends were cut back, 3 bases at V and 8 bases at J, with 16 bases in the middle. The CDR3 covers 14 residues. Germline CDR1 and CDR2: SEHNR and FQNEAQ (reference sequence). These data were also reused for a study on yellow fever vaccine responses in identical twins.

Input material: memory (CD45RO+) T cells sorted from blood. The chain has TRBV7-9 and TRBJ1-2; no clear D. This receptor was identified in a woman between 18 and 30 years old in good health. CDR3 protein: CASSLSAAVWGYTF. In nucleotides, the CDR3 is TGTGCCAGCAGCTTGAGTGCGGCAGTTTGGGGCTACACCTTC.